This T cell receptor (beta chain) emerged from a study of cytomegalovirus exposure and HLA in healthy donors. Study-level findings and limits: In an earlier analysis, in roughly 600 donors, most V segments appeared productive either ~90% or ~30% of the time. In a later analysis, HLA-associated TCR beta chains were more clonally expanded than equally common others.

V lost 5 bases and J 11 bases, leaving 16 bases between the germline ends. Germline CDR1 and CDR2: DFQATT and SNEGSKA (reference sequence). This CDR3 is built from 11 residues. PCR involved 60 Vbeta and 13 Jbeta primers. In the source study's methods: Per a later analysis, the number of unique TCR beta chains was approximately 80 million, of which 9 million to 12 million were shared. Profiling relied on immunoSEQ multiplex PCR, and the TCRdb table lists in-frame clones only, not all of them. The DNA was the basis for D and trimming; V, J and clone size are from that table. The data contain about 67,000 clones, about four fifths of them singletons. For this clone: The antigen remains unidentified.

The sequence was collected from a young woman in good health and CMV-seronegative. V gene TRBV20-1 combines with J gene TRBJ2-7; unclear D gene. Source material: PBMCs. Here the CDR3 reads CSAPVTTSEYF. CDR3 DNA: TGCAGTGCTCCCGTAACCACGAGCGAGTACTTC.